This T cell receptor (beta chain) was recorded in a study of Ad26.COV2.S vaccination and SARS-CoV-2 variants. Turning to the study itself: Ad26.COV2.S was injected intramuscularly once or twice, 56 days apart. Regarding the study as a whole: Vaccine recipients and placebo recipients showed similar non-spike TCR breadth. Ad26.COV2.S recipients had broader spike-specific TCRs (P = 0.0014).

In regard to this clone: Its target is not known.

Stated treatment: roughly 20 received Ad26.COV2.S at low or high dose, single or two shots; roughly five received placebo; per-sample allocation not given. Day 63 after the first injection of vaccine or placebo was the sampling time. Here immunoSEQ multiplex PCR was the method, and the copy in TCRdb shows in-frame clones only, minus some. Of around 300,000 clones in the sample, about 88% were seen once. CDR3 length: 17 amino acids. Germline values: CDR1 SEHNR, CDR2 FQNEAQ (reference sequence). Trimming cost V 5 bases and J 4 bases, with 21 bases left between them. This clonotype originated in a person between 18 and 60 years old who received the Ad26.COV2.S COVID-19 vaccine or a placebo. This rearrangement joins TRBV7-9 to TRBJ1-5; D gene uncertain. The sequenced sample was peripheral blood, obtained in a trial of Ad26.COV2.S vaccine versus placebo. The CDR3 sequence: CASSQTTEPQRNQPQHF. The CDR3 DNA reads TGTGCCAGCAGCCAGACCACGGAACCTCAAAGAAATCAGCCCCAGCATTTT.